This TCR beta chain comes out of a study of blood T cell repertoires in COVID-19. Profiling relied on immunoSEQ multiplex PCR, and the TCRdb table lists in-frame clones only, not all of them. The table has 270,000 or so clones, more than 85% seen once. Participants spanned ages about 18 to 90 years and resided in about 24 US areas. This clone appeared a single time. The CDR3 consists of 15 residues. The ends lost 6 bases at V and 9 bases at J; junction bases unmatched: 10. CDR1 is MDHEN, CDR2 SYDVKM, per germline. The sample comprised PBMCs or T cells enriched from blood (not recorded which). V and J are TRBV28 and TRBJ1-5; 11 bases are a match to TRBD1. This sequence was found in a man aged 40-55 years who had been exposed to COVID-19. The CDR3 bases are TGTGCCAGCAGGGGGACAGGGGGAGAAAGAAGGCCCCAGCATTTT. Its translation: CASRGTGGERRPQHF. Looking up the rest from reference TRBV28 and TRBJ1-5 gives the full variable domain: DVKVTQSSRYLVKRTGEKVFLECVQDMDHENMFWYRQDPGLGLRLIYFSYDVKMKEKGDIPEGYSVSREKKERFSLILESASTNQTSMYLCASRGTGGERRPQHFGDGTRLSIL.